The rows below give T cell receptor beta chains drawn from one sample of a study of shared T cell receptors in the human thymus. TCRdb's table, derived via immunoSEQ multiplex PCR, lists solely in-frame clones and lacks some. The data show 720,000 or so clones, with approximately 85% seen just once and about 0.0098% held by the top ten. This sample also appeared in a second study, on human thymus T cells.

Sequencing was done on a sample of thymocytes. The source of these receptors is a girl in the first two years of life with a congenital heart defect. Both conserved end residues are part of each CDR3. D genes are given only for firm matches. A row's size may be missing; if present it is once, few, many or a size class.

D gene,clone size,V gene,J gene,CDR3 protein,CDR3 DNA
.,once,TRBV11-2,TRBJ2-7,CASSFPGSTYEQYF,TGTGCCAGCAGCTTCCCGGGGAGCACCTACGAGCAGTACTTC
TRBD1,.,TRBV2,TRBJ1-2,CARGQGIYGYTF,TGTGCCAGGGGACAGGGGATCTATGGCTACACCTTC
.,.,TRBV5-1,TRBJ1-1,CASSFKGVSTEAFF,TGCGCCAGCAGCTTTAAAGGGGTCAGCACTGAAGCTTTCTTT
TRBD2,.,TRBV9,TRBJ2-3,CASSVSSGGAHSTDTQYF,TGTGCCAGCAGCGTTTCTAGCGGGGGTGCTCATAGTACAGATACGCAGTATTTT
.,.,TRBV4-1,TRBJ1-2,CASSPPTGFNYGYTF,TGCGCCAGCAGCCCCCCTACGGGATTTAACTATGGCTACACCTTC
TRBD2,.,TRBV6-1,TRBJ2-7,CASLAGPRPSYEQYF,TGTGCCAGCCTAGCGGGGCCCAGGCCCTCCTACGAGCAGTACTTC
TRBD2,.,TRBV27,TRBJ2-3,CASSLSVVAGGPDTQYF,TGTGCCAGCAGTTTATCGGTGGTAGCGGGGGGGCCAGATACGCAGTATTTT
.,.,TRBV19,TRBJ2-3,CASRHTNPTDTQYF,TGTGCCAGTAGACACACGAACCCCACAGATACGCAGTATTTT
.,.,TRBV6-1,TRBJ2-7,CASSGLSQGGCYEQYF,TGTGCCAGCAGTGGTCTATCACAGGGTGGCTGCTACGAGCAGTACTTC
TRBD2,.,TRBV9,TRBJ2-1,CASSPERQRGINNEQFF,TGTGCCAGCAGCCCGGAGAGGCAGCGGGGGATCAACAATGAGCAGTTCTTC
TRBD1,.,TRBV7-2,TRBJ2-7,CASSWGQIPTYEQYF,TGTGCCAGCAGCTGGGGACAGATTCCCACCTACGAGCAGTACTTC
TRBD1,.,TRBV5-5,TRBJ1-3,CASSPEDRGKVRTSGNTIYF,TGTGCCAGCAGCCCTGAGGACAGGGGAAAGGTGAGGACCTCTGGAAACACCATATATTTT
TRBD1,.,TRBV4-1,TRBJ1-1,CASSPSQGPARGAFF,TGCGCCAGCAGCCCTTCACAGGGGCCGGCAAGGGGAGCTTTCTTT
TRBD1,.,TRBV2,TRBJ1-2,CASMRDRERYYGYTF,TGTGCCAGCATGCGGGACAGGGAAAGGTACTATGGCTACACCTTC
TRBD1,.,TRBV7-9,TRBJ2-7,CASSSRQGDQYF,TGTGCCAGCAGCTCCAGACAGGGGGATCAGTACTTC
.,few,TRBV5-5,TRBJ2-1,CASRPELQADNEQFF,TGTGCCAGCAGGCCCGAACTACAGGCTGACAATGAGCAGTTCTTC
.,.,TRBV5-1,TRBJ2-1,CASSLPDSLEAFF,TGCGCCAGCAGCCTCCCGGACAGTCTTGAGGCGTTCTTC
.,few,TRBV9,TRBJ1-2,CASSVQGSGYGYTF,TGTGCCAGCAGCGTACAGGGTAGCGGCTATGGCTACACCTTC
TRBD2,.,TRBV7-2,TRBJ2-5,CASSLVERGAPPQETQYF,TGTGCCAGCAGCTTGGTCGAGCGGGGGGCGCCACCCCAAGAGACCCAGTACTTC
TRBD1,.,TRBV4-1,TRBJ1-3,CASSQTGSPGNTIYF,TGCGCCAGCAGTCAGACAGGGTCCCCTGGAAACACCATATATTTT
TRBD1,.,TRBV2,TRBJ2-7,CASRRGQGPYEQYF,TGTGCCAGCAGAAGGGGACAGGGTCCCTACGAGCAGTACTTC
.,.,TRBV5-1,TRBJ2-7,CASSPVSYRAEQYF,TGCGCCAGCAGCCCGGTGTCATACAGGGCCGAGCAGTACTTC
.,.,TRBV27,TRBJ2-5,CASSSTDSQGTQYF,TGTGCCAGCAGTTCAACGGACAGCCAAGGGACCCAGTACTTC
TRBD1,.,TRBV7-8,TRBJ1-2,CASSLRSWDRENYGYTF,TGTGCCAGCAGCTTAAGATCTTGGGACAGGGAAAACTATGGCTACACCTTC
.,.,TRBV12-5,TRBJ1-5,CASGGGRYPHRGNQPQHF,TGTGCTAGTGGGGGGGGACGGTACCCCCATAGGGGCAATCAGCCCCAGCATTTT
TRBD2,few,TRBV5-1,TRBJ2-7,CASSPAGGKVTYEQYF,TGCGCCAGCAGCCCTGCGGGGGGAAAAGTTACCTACGAGCAGTACTTC
.,.,TRBV6-1,TRBJ2-7,CARDRTPTSSYEQYF,TGTGCCAGGGACCGGACACCTACAAGCTCCTACGAGCAGTACTTC
TRBD1,.,TRBV5-1,TRBJ2-3,CASSFLTGGLEDTQYF,TGCGCCAGCAGCTTCTTAACAGGGGGCCTGGAGGATACGCAGTATTTT
.,.,TRBV11-2,TRBJ1-1,CASSLEGGATEAFF,TGTGCCAGCAGCTTAGAGGGGGGGGCCACTGAAGCTTTCTTT
TRBD1,.,TRBV18,TRBJ1-2,CASSPPAVHRGRWGPLGYTF,TGTGCCAGCTCACCACCCGCAGTCCACAGGGGGCGCTGGGGACCCCTTGGCTACACCTTC
TRBD1,few,TRBV14,TRBJ1-6,CASSQDATLQTGGDNSPLHF,TGTGCCAGCAGCCAAGACGCAACCCTCCAGACAGGGGGAGATAATTCACCCCTCCACTTT
.,.,TRBV4-1,TRBJ1-1,CASSQATTGGQNTEAFF,TGCGCCAGCAGCCAAGCTACCACGGGCGGGCAGAACACTGAAGCTTTCTTT
.,once,TRBV5-1,TRBJ1-2,CASSLATRLYGYTF,TGCGCCAGCAGCTTGGCTACCAGGCTATATGGCTACACCTTC
.,.,TRBV27,TRBJ2-3,CASSLGGPDTQYF,TGTGCCAGCAGTCTGGGGGGGCCAGATACGCAGTATTTT
TRBD1,.,TRBV6-1,TRBJ1-5,CASSPDRAEPQHF,TGTGCCAGCAGTCCGGACAGGGCGGAGCCCCAGCATTTT
.,once,TRBV7-6,TRBJ2-5,CASSSPYQETQYF,TGTGCCAGCAGCTCTCCGTACCAAGAGACCCAGTACTTC
.,.,TRBV25-1,TRBJ2-3,CASSEFSGDKPSTDTQYF,TGTGCCAGCAGTGAATTCTCCGGGGACAAGCCCTCCACAGATACGCAGTATTTT
.,.,TRBV7-8,TRBJ1-4,CASSLAGYNEKLFF,TGTGCCAGCAGCTTAGCCGGGTATAATGAAAAACTGTTTTTT
TRBD1,.,TRBV28,TRBJ1-1,CASSSDKLTGDRDTEAFF,TGTGCCAGCAGCTCCGACAAACTGACAGGGGATAGGGACACTGAAGCTTTCTTT
TRBD2,.,TRBV9,TRBJ2-1,CASSPRTSGTNEQFF,TGTGCCAGCAGCCCGAGGACTAGCGGGACCAATGAGCAGTTCTTC
TRBD1,.,TRBV25-1,TRBJ1-1,CASSPRQGIYTEAFF,TGTGCCAGCAGTCCCCGACAGGGCATCTACACTGAAGCTTTCTTT
.,.,TRBV7-9,TRBJ1-1,CASSQPHSGNTEAFF,TGTGCCAGCAGCCAGCCTCATTCAGGGAACACTGAAGCTTTCTTT